This TCR beta chain originates from a study of OX40 agonist ivuxolimab in advanced cancers. General study findings and limits: Low normalized T-cell clonal expansion also characterized some of the nonresponders.

Notes on this clone: Antigen specificity is unknown.

The assay was immunoSEQ multiplex PCR, and TCRdb's table has in-frame clones only and misses some. The sample consists of some 46,000 clones, about 80% of them appearing once. V lost 2 bases and J 5 bases, leaving 7 bases between the germline ends. The CDR3 sequence is 12 residues long. Germline values: CDR1 SGHAT, CDR2 FQNNGV. Sequenced here: CD4+ or CD8+ T cells sorted from blood, sampled in a trial of the OX40 agonist ivuxolimab. This clonotype was sampled from an adult with an advanced solid tumor such as melanoma, head and neck, liver or kidney cancer. This rearrangement joins TRBV11-2 to TRBJ2-7; D unresolved. This CDR3 is CASSLNQDEQYF. The CDR3 DNA is TGTGCCAGCAGCTTAAACCAAGACGAGCAGTACTTC.